This is a list of T cell receptor beta chains from one sample in a study of blood T cell repertoires in COVID-19. Assay: immunoSEQ multiplex PCR; the TCRdb copy retains only in-frame clones and omits some. The sample has approximately 250,000 clones, about 82% seen once; the top ten hold approximately 6.2%. Source material: peripheral blood. These receptor sequences come from an elderly woman with COVID-19, enrolled during active disease. Both conserved end residues are part of each CDR3. Each record gives: D gene, J gene, V gene, clone size, CDR3 DNA, CDR3 protein. A D gene is named only where the DNA matches it firmly. Size tells how often a clone was seen (once, few, many) or the class of an expanded clone, and some rows leave it out.

NA TRBJ2-7 TRBV18 NA TGTGCCAGCTCAACCCCCCGGGACACCTACGAGCAGTACTTC CASSTPRDTYEQYF
TRBD1 TRBJ1-5 TRBV6-2/TRBV6-3 NA TGTGCCAGCAGCCCTGGGACAGGGGCTAATCAGCCCCAGCATTTT CASSPGTGANQPQHF
TRBD1 TRBJ1-1 TRBV28 NA TGTGCCAGCAAAAGACAGGGATTGTCTTTCTTT CASKRQGLSFF
TRBD1 TRBJ1-2 TRBV19 NA TGTGCCAGTAGTATTTTAACAGGGGGCCTGATTAACTATGGCTACACCTTC CASSILTGGLINYGYTF
NA TRBJ2-5 TRBV19 NA TGTGCCAGTTCAGGGGAACATATTTTATTTAAATTGGAGACCCAGTACTTC CASSGEHILFKLETQYF
TRBD1 TRBJ2-2 TRBV9 once TGTGCCACCGGACAGGGGGCTACCGCGAACACCGGGGAGCTGTTTTTT CATGQGATANTGELFF
TRBD1 TRBJ1-1 TRBV27 NA TGTGCCAGCAGGCAGTATTCCGGGACAGGGCGAACTGAAGCTTTCTTT CASRQYSGTGRTEAFF
TRBD2 TRBJ2-1 TRBV3-1/TRBV3-2 NA TGTGCCAGCAGCCAAGAGCTAGCGGGGGGGCCGGGCGGAGAGCAGTTCTTC CASSQELAGGPGGEQFF
TRBD1 TRBJ1-1 TRBV5-1 NA TGCGCCAGCAATACAGGGGCCAGGAACACTGAAGCTTTCTTT CASNTGARNTEAFF
NA TRBJ2-3 TRBV7-9 NA TGTGCCAGCAGCTTTGCGGGGAGTGGGGATACGCAGTATTTT CASSFAGSGDTQYF
TRBD1 TRBJ1-4 TRBV2 once TGTGCCAGCAGTGAAGAGAGACCAGGGGGGCTTGGGCAACTGTTTTTT CASSEERPGGLGQLFF
TRBD1 TRBJ2-2 TRBV28 NA TGTGCCAGCAGTTTATCCCGACCGGGACAGGGGGCATCCGGGGAGCTGTTTTTT CASSLSRPGQGASGELFF
NA TRBJ2-2 TRBV5-4 few TGTGCCAGCAGCTTGGCCTCCCCTACGAACACCGGGGAGCTGTTTTTT CASSLASPTNTGELFF
NA TRBJ1-5 TRBV28 NA TGTGCCAGCAGTTCCCCGGGCCAAGGGAGGAATCAGCCCCAGCATTTT CASSSPGQGRNQPQHF
TRBD2 TRBJ2-3 TRBV2 NA TGTGCCAGCAGGACTTGGACTAGAGCTAGCACAGATACGCAGTATTTT CASRTWTRASTDTQYF
NA TRBJ1-2 TRBV28 once TGTGCCAGCAGCTTAGGACAGCTCTATGGCTACACCTTC CASSLGQLYGYTF
NA TRBJ1-5 TRBV28 NA TGTGCCAGCATTTACCGGGACACTCGAGGCAATCAGCCCCAGCATTTT CASIYRDTRGNQPQHF
NA TRBJ1-2 TRBV6-6 NA TGTGCCAGCAGCGCGGACAGTAACTATGGCTACACCTTC CASSADSNYGYTF
NA TRBJ2-3 TRBV5-5 NA TGTGCCAGCAGCTTGGGAGATGGCGGTAGCACAGATACGCAGTATTTT CASSLGDGGSTDTQYF
NA TRBJ1-2 TRBV19 NA TGTGCCAGTAGGTACACGTCTAACTATGGCTACACCTTC CASRYTSNYGYTF
NA TRBJ1-4 TRBV9 NA TGTGCCAGCAGCGTAGGATCCCCCTACAGCCGCGAACTGTTTTTT CASSVGSPYSRELFF
NA TRBJ1-1 TRBV2 NA TGTGCCAGCAGGAGTCAAGACAGCATGAACACTGAAGCTTTCTTT CASRSQDSMNTEAFF
NA TRBJ2-1 TRBV28 NA TGTGCCAGCAGTTTATTACCCCTACCAGAGCAGTTCTTC CASSLLPLPEQFF
NA TRBJ2-6 TRBV19 NA TGTGCCAGTAAGCAGGGTTCTGGGGCCAACGTCCTGACTTTC CASKQGSGANVLTF
TRBD1 TRBJ1-4 TRBV28 NA TGTGCCAGCAGCCCACAGGGGTTAGGTGAAAAACTGTTTTTT CASSPQGLGEKLFF
NA TRBJ1-2 TRBV1 NA TGCAACACGCCGACAGGGGAGGGCGGCTACACCTTC CNTPTGEGGYTF
TRBD2 TRBJ2-3 TRBV29-1 NA TGCAGCGTGGAAATGGGAGGGCGGGGAGATACGCAGTATTTT CSVEMGGRGDTQYF
NA TRBJ2-5 TRBV4-3 NA TGCGCCAGCAGCCAAGAGGGTGGGGTGGGGGCAAAGACCCAGTACTTC CASSQEGGVGAKTQYF
NA TRBJ2-7 TRBV5-4 NA TGTGCCAGCAGCCCTCCCGAAAACAACTACGAGCAGTACTTC CASSPPENNYEQYF
TRBD2 TRBJ2-2 TRBV5-4 NA TGTGCCAGCAGCTTTAAGACTAGCGGGGGACAGAACACCGGGGAGCTGTTTTTT CASSFKTSGGQNTGELFF
TRBD1 TRBJ2-7 TRBV11-2 NA TGTGCCAGCAGCTTAGTGGGCAGGGGGTACGAGCAGTACTTC CASSLVGRGYEQYF
TRBD2 TRBJ2-3 TRBV28 NA TGTGCCAGCAGGGGGACTAGCGGGGGGCGGAATACGCAGTATTTT CASRGTSGGRNTQYF
TRBD1 TRBJ2-1 TRBV5-6 NA TGTGCCAGCAGCTCCTCCTGGACAGGAGACAATGAGCAGTTCTTC CASSSSWTGDNEQFF
TRBD1 TRBJ1-2 TRBV3-1/TRBV3-2 NA TGTGCCAGCAGCCAAACCGGGACAGGGGGCCCGGTTCGTCTTGGCTACACCTTC CASSQTGTGGPVRLGYTF
NA TRBJ2-6 TRBV5-1 NA TGCGCCAGCAGCTTGGAGGGGGGGCACGGGGCCAACGTCCTGACTTTC CASSLEGGHGANVLTF
TRBD1 TRBJ2-1 TRBV18 NA TGTGCCAGCTCTCCGCCCGGGACAGCAAACAATGAGCAGTTCTTC CASSPPGTANNEQFF
NA TRBJ2-2 TRBV5-1 NA TGCGCCAGCAGCTCGGTGCCGGTTGGGACTCAGAACACCGGGGAGCTGTTTTTT CASSSVPVGTQNTGELFF
TRBD1 TRBJ1-1 TRBV6-5 NA TGTGCCAGCAGAGCTTGGGACAGGGGTGCTGAAGCTTTCTTT CASRAWDRGAEAFF
NA TRBJ2-7 TRBV28 NA TGTGCCAGCAGTTCACACATCTACGAGCAGTACTTC CASSSHIYEQYF
TRBD2 TRBJ2-2 TRBV19 NA TGTGCCAGTAGTCCGTCTAGCGGGGGTGGCGGGGAGCTGTTTTTT CASSPSSGGGGELFF
TRBD1 TRBJ1-2 TRBV20-1 NA TGCGGTCAGGGGGACGGCTATGGCTACACCTTC CGQGDGYGYTF
NA TRBJ1-4 TRBV2 NA TGTGCCAGCAGTGCCGTCTCCGGAGGGGAAAAACTGTTTTTT CASSAVSGGEKLFF
NA TRBJ1-1 TRBV27 once TGTGCCAGCAGCCTGCGCCCGAGGACTGAAGCTTTCTTT CASSLRPRTEAFF
NA TRBJ1-4 TRBV28 few TGTGCCAGCAGTTTACCCCGCCAGGGTGTAGAAAAACTGTTTTTT CASSLPRQGVEKLFF
NA TRBJ1-2 TRBV7-5 NA TGTGCCAGAAGCTTAGCAGCACACAGCCACATAACAGGGTTCGGCTACACCTTC CARSLAAHSHITGFGYTF
NA TRBJ2-1 TRBV19 NA TGTGCCAGCACGGGGTACAATGAGCAGTTCTTC CASTGYNEQFF
NA TRBJ2-3 TRBV5-5 NA TGTGCCAGCAGTCAATCGACTAGCACAGATACGCAGTATTTT CASSQSTSTDTQYF
NA TRBJ1-4 TRBV6-5 once TGTGCCAGTTCAGGATTAAATGAAAAACTGTTTTTT CASSGLNEKLFF
TRBD2 TRBJ2-3 TRBV19 NA TGTGCCAGTAGTATCCCCCTAGCGGGGTCGGAGGATACGCAGTATTTT CASSIPLAGSEDTQYF
NA TRBJ2-4 TRBV3-1/TRBV3-2 NA TGTGCCAGCAGCCAAGGTACGGGAGCCAAAAACATTCAGTACTTC CASSQGTGAKNIQYF
NA TRBJ1-2 TRBV28 NA TGTGCCAGCAGCCGACTAGGCTATGGCTACACCTTC CASSRLGYGYTF
TRBD1 TRBJ1-1 TRBV19 once TGTGCCAGTAGTATGGACAGGGAGTTCACTGAAGCTTTCTTT CASSMDREFTEAFF
TRBD2 TRBJ2-3 TRBV18 NA TGTGCCAGCTCACCAAGGGAGCGGGGGACCACAGATACGCAGTATTTT CASSPRERGTTDTQYF